These 25 T cell receptor beta chains were all obtained from the same sample, sequenced in a study of T-cell reconstitution after alpha-beta-depleted transplantation in children. For TCRbeta, the library was prepared with unique molecular identifiers. TCRdb re-called the PCR reads through MiXCR, storing one row per CDR3 protein. The sample holds about 240,000 distinct CDR3 sequences, around 12% seen once. Material: PBMCs from the stem cell graft donor, obtained from the stem cell graft. All receptors derive from a human donor who donated a stem cell graft to a child with acute lymphoblastic leukemia.

There are many counts of this clonotype. The genes are TRBV2 and TRBJ1-5; weak D call: TRBD1 (6 bases). The V and J ends lost 6 bases and 12 bases respectively, with 18 bases between them. CDR1 and CDR2 from the germline V gene are SNHLY and FYNNEI. The CDR3 extends over 13 amino acids. The CDR3 DNA sequence: TGTGCCAGCAGCGCAGGGGCGCCTAGCAGCCAGCATTTT. Protein: CASSAGAPSSQHF.

This clonotype was detected ten times or more. The chain employs TRBV5-1 and TRBJ1-2; no clear D gene. The V gene lost 4 bases and the J gene lost 5 bases, with 15 bases spanning the gap. CDR3 length equals 14 residues. The germline V gene has CDR1 SGHRS and CDR2 YFSETQ. CDR3 DNA sequence: TGCGCCAGCAGCCTCGAGACGGGAGTTTATGGCTACACCTTC. This gives the protein CASSLETGVYGYTF. Using reference TRBV5-1 and TRBJ1-2 for the parts outside the CDR3, the full variable domain is KAGVTQTPRYLIKTRGQQVTLSCSPISGHRSVSWYQQTPGQGLQFLFEYFSETQRNKGNFPGRFSGRQFSNSRSEMNVSTLELGDSALYLCASSLETGVYGYTFGSGTRLTVV.

This clonotype was seen repeatedly, ten times or more. The chain combines TRBV5-1 with TRBJ2-7, with 9 bases aligning to TRBD1. The V and J ends lost 0 bases and 0 bases, in that order; junction bases with no gene match: 4. Germline CDR1 and CDR2: SGHRS and YFSETQ. This CDR3 has 16 residues. CDR3: CASSLEGTGSSYEQYF. CDR3 coding DNA: TGCGCCAGCAGCTTGGAAGGGACAGGGTCCTCCTACGAGCAGTACTTC.

This clonotype occurred many times. The rearrangement joins TRBV6-2 or TRBV6-3 to TRBJ1-1; TRBD1 is a possible D gene (6 bases). The CDR3 is 17 residues long. Germline values: CDR1 MNHEY, CDR2 SVGEGT. V shed 2 bases and J shed 1 base, with 17 bases lying between them. CDR3 amino acids: CASSYPTGRVRNTEAFF. The CDR3 nucleotides are TGTGCCAGCAGTTACCCCACAGGGAGGGTGAGGAACACTGAAGCTTTCTTT.

This clonotype was detected ten times or more. The DNA of the CDR3 is TGCAGTGCTATGCTGGGGCGCGGTGGCTACACCTTC. It encodes CSAMLGRGGYTF. The chain is built from TRBV20-1 and TRBJ1-2; TRBD1 might be the D (5 bases). Germline values: CDR1 DFQATT, CDR2 SNEGSKA (reference sequence). Trimming left V 4 bases short and J 7 bases short, with 13 bases between. The CDR3 extends over 12 amino acids.

This clonotype was detected many times. V is TRBV5-1 and J is TRBJ2-2; no clear D. This CDR3 has 13 amino acids. Per germline, CDR1 SGHRS and CDR2 YFSETQ. The V end lost 3 bases, the J end lost 6 bases, and 9 bases lay between the germline ends. The CDR3 bases are TGCGCCAGCAGCTCTACTAACGCCGGGGAGCTGTTTTTT. Encoded protein: CASSSTNAGELFF.

At least ten counts were recorded for this clonotype. This chain joins TRBV29-1 and TRBJ1-1, with TRBD1 identical over 7 bases. This CDR3 contains 13 residues. The V and J ends lost 5 bases and 12 bases, in that order; junction bases with no gene match: 15. The germline CDR1 and CDR2 sequences are SQVTM and ANQGSEA. CDR3 in amino acids: CSVPGQLLSDSFF. CDR3 in DNA: TGCAGCGTTCCGGGACAGCTCCTATCGGACTCTTTCTTT.

This clonotype was detected ten times or more. J is TRBJ2-1 and V is TRBV18, with 7 bases aligning to TRBD2. The CDR3 length is 19 residues. V gave up 2 bases and J gave up 0 bases; unmatched junction bases: 13. Germline V CDR1 and CDR2: KGHSH, LQKENI. CDR3 in DNA: TGTGCCAGCTCACCAGTCGGGCTAGCGGTCCTTTCCTCCTACAATGAGCAGTTCTTC. It yields the protein CASSPVGLAVLSSYNEQFF.

As concerns this clonotype: A much larger clone lies a single base off, so this may be a read error. The chain combines TRBV5-4 with TRBJ2-1; a weak D match, TRBD2 (5 bases). CDR1 is SGHNT, CDR2 YYREEE, per germline (reference sequence). The V end was cut by 1 base, the J end by 8 bases, with 13 bases between. There are 14 residues in the CDR3. The CDR3 here is CASSLSSSSYEQFF. CDR3 coding DNA: TGTGCCAGCAGCTTGTCTAGCTCGAGCTATGAGCAGTTCTTC.

Ten or more counts support this clonotype. V is TRBV10-2 and J is TRBJ2-2, with D unclear. V was pared by 0 bases and J by 3 bases, with 5 bases between. The CDR3 is 14 residues long. CDR1 is WSHSY, CDR2 SAAADI, per germline. CDR3 in amino acids: CASSESSYTGELFF. DNA for the CDR3: TGCGCCAGCAGTGAGTCGTCTTACACCGGGGAGCTGTTTTTT.

V usage is TRBV27 and J usage is TRBJ2-7; D could derive from TRBD1 or TRBD2 (5 bases each). V lost 6 bases and J 2 bases, leaving 17 bases between the germline ends. Germline lookup yields CDR1 MNHEY and CDR2 SMNVEV (reference sequence). The length of the CDR3 is 15 residues. As DNA, the CDR3 is TGTGCCAGCAGCACCCTGGGGACCCCTACCTACGAGCAGTACTTC. It codes for CASSTLGTPTYEQYF.

The chain combines TRBV12-3 or TRBV12-4 with TRBJ2-5; 9 nucleotides line up with TRBD1. The CDR3 is 18 residues long. The trim removed 11 bases at V and 1 base at J, leaving 20 bases unmatched. The CDR3 sequence is CALSRGQGYPILQETQYF. CDR3 DNA sequence: TGTGCCCTCTCCCGGGGACAGGGCTACCCTATCCTCCAAGAGACCCAGTACTTC.

This clonotype was counted at least ten times. J is TRBJ1-4 and V is TRBV5-1; no clear D gene. The CDR3 is made up of 15 amino acids. The V end was cut by 5 bases, the J end by 4 bases, with 15 bases between. CDR1 and CDR2 (germline): SGHRS, YFSETQ. CDR3 loop: CASSQRSGVNEKLFF. The CDR3 DNA reads TGCGCCAGCAGTCAAAGGTCCGGGGTTAATGAAAAACTGTTTTTT.

The gene calls are TRBV10-3 and TRBJ2-2; D remains unclear. CDR1 and CDR2 (germline): ENHRY, SYGVKD. CDR3 length equals 14 residues. Trimming removed 8 bases at V and 0 bases at J, with 10 bases between. The CDR3 DNA sequence: TGTGCCATCGGTTCAGTAGCGAACACCGGGGAGCTGTTTTTT. Translating gives CAIGSVANTGELFF.

This clonotype was observed at least ten times. CDR3 nucleotide sequence: TGTGCCAGCAGCAGGACAGGGGTCCACGAGCAGTACTTC. Protein sequence: CASSRTGVHEQYF. The rearrangement joins TRBV5-6 to TRBJ2-7; 9 positions agree with TRBD1. Germline values: CDR1 SGHDT, CDR2 YYEEEE. There are 13 residues in the CDR3. J lost 5 bases, V lost 4 bases, and 4 bases had no gene match.

The sample holds a few counts of this clonotype. The chain carries TRBV7-9 and TRBJ1-3; no clear D gene. The CDR3 is 17 amino acids. V was clipped by 5 bases and J by 0 bases, with 17 bases between them. The germline gives CDR1 SEHNR, CDR2 FQNEAQ (reference sequence). The DNA of the CDR3 is TGTGCCAGCAGCCCCCCCGGGCCCTCCTACTCTGGAAACACCATATATTTT. Its translation: CASSPPGPSYSGNTIYF.

Many counts were recorded for this clonotype. The chain carries TRBV4-2 and TRBJ2-7; tentatively, D is TRBD2 (6 bases). Trimming removed 0 bases from V and 2 bases from J, with 14 bases in between. Germline V gene data show CDR1 as LGHNA and CDR2 as YNFKEQ. The CDR3 sequence is 16 residues long. CDR3 DNA sequence: TGTGCCAGCAGCCAAGATCGAGGCGGGGTGACCTACGAGCAGTACTTC. Translated, it gives CASSQDRGGVTYEQYF.

This clonotype has ten or more counts. The chain carries TRBV28 and TRBJ2-7, with D possibly being TRBD1 (7 bases). The CDR3 is 14 residues long. Germline CDR1 and CDR2: MDHEN and SYDVKM. The V end was cut by 6 bases, the J end by 7 bases, with 19 bases between. CDR3 region: CASRIYTAGGEQYF. In DNA form, the CDR3 reads TGTGCCAGCAGAATTTACACCGCAGGGGGGGAGCAGTACTTC.

The rearrangement uses TRBV19 and TRBJ2-5; D ambiguous. Germline loops: CDR1 LNHDA, CDR2 SQIVND (reference sequence). With 8 bases removed from V and 4 bases from J, the gap between germline ends came to 14 bases. The CDR3 is 13 residues long. CDR3 nucleotide sequence: TGTGCCAGTGGAGCGAAGGGCAGAGAGACCCAGTACTTC. Translation: CASGAKGRETQYF.

For this clonotype: This may arise from a read error, as a much more abundant clone is one base away. The J gene is TRBJ1-6, the V gene TRBV12-3 or TRBV12-4; D is undetermined. V shed 5 bases and J shed 9 bases, with 17 bases lying between them. This CDR3 has 15 residues. CDR3 nucleotides: TGTGCCAGCAGTCTTACCGGACCGGTGAGTTCACCCCTCCACTTT. Protein sequence: CASSLTGPVSSPLHF.

This clonotype was detected ten times or more. This chain joins TRBV18 and TRBJ1-6; TRBD1 matches 7 bases. V was clipped by 6 bases and J by 3 bases; unmatched bases: 2. Germline CDR1 KGHSH, CDR2 LQKENI. CDR3 length: 14 residues. CDR3 amino acids: CASSRDSYNSPLHF. CDR3 nucleotides: TGTGCCAGCTCCCGGGACAGCTATAATTCACCCCTCCACTTT.

This clonotype was counted many times. The chain joins TRBV7-2 to TRBJ2-1; 10 nucleotides align to TRBD2. CDR1 and CDR2 (germline): SGHTA, FQGNSA. The trim removed 1 base at V and 9 bases at J, leaving 12 bases unmatched. The CDR3 loop spans 17 amino acids. The CDR3 DNA is TGTGCCAGCAGCTTAGGCCCCCCCAGCGGGGGGGCAGGTGAGCAGTTCTTC. Protein product: CASSLGPPSGGAGEQFF.

V and J are TRBV6-1 and TRBJ2-5; D remains unclear. Germline lookup yields CDR1 MNHNS and CDR2 SASEGT. V lost 6 bases, J lost 9 bases, and 17 bases lay in between. The CDR3 is 13 residues long. The CDR3 is CASSASGPLAQYF. As DNA, the CDR3 is TGTGCCAGCAGCGCTTCCGGGCCCTTGGCCCAGTACTTC.

This clonotype has at least ten counts. This chain joins TRBV9 and TRBJ2-7, with D maybe TRBD2 (5 bases). The CDR3 extends over 15 amino acids. CDR1 and CDR2 from the germline V gene are SGDLS and YYNGEE. V dropped 0 bases and J dropped 3 bases, with 13 bases sitting between them. The CDR3 region is CASSVDVPGNYEQYF. The CDR3 coding sequence is TGTGCCAGCAGCGTAGATGTTCCCGGGAACTACGAGCAGTACTTC. Drawing the rest from reference TRBV9 and TRBJ2-7, the complete variable domain is DSGVTQTPKHLITATGQRVTLRCSPRSGDLSVYWYQQSLDQGLQFLIQYYNGEERAKGNILERFSAQQFPDLHSELNLSSLELGDSALYFCASSVDVPGNYEQYFGPGTRLTVT.

This clonotype was detected ten times or more. V is TRBV9 and J is TRBJ2-2; D gene uncertain. CDR1 is SGDLS, CDR2 YYNGEE, per germline. Trimming left V 4 bases short and J 6 bases short, with 13 bases between. The CDR3 extends over 14 amino acids. CDR3 region: CASSQSTRPGELFF. The CDR3 nucleotides are TGTGCCAGCAGCCAATCGACGAGACCCGGGGAGCTGTTTTTT.